These 28 T cell receptor beta chains were sequenced from one sample in a study of T cells in Graves' hyperthyroidism and ophthalmopathy. Amplified TCR beta CDR3 regions derived from RNA transcripts. With the HTBI primer set, the TCR CDR3 went through a first round of RT-PCR. Each CDR3 protein is one row after TCRdb ran MiXCR on the multiplex PCR reads. The sample yields a few hundred thousand distinct CDR3 sequences, roughly an eighth seen once. The sample taken for sequencing was blood. These receptor sequences come from a woman between 35 and 50 years old with Graves' ophthalmopathy.

This clonotype was counted many times. The chain carries TRBV12-3 or TRBV12-4 and TRBJ2-1; weak D call: TRBD1 (6 bases). This CDR3 comprises 14 residues. Trimming shortened V by 6 bases and J by 10 bases, and 19 bases separated the two germline ends. The CDR3 is CASRIQGLVQEQFF. The CDR3 coding sequence is TGTGCCAGCAGGATTCAGGGGTTGGTTCAAGAGCAGTTCTTC.

The sample holds a few counts of this clonotype. This sequence joins TRBV27 and TRBJ2-1, with no clear D. V dropped 6 bases and J dropped 2 bases, with 11 bases sitting between them. The CDR3 extends over 14 amino acids. Germline V lookup: CDR1 MNHEY, CDR2 SMNVEV (reference sequence). CDR3 region: CASRQGGAYNEQFF. The CDR3 DNA reads TGTGCCAGCAGGCAAGGTGGGGCCTACAATGAGCAGTTCTTC.

This chain links TRBV7-6 with TRBJ1-2; tentative D call: TRBD1 (6 bases). The V gene lost 1 base and the J gene lost 7 bases, with 13 bases spanning the gap. Germline CDR1 SGHVS, CDR2 FNYEAQ. The CDR3 totals 14 residues. DNA for the CDR3: TGTGCCAGCAGCTTAGAACAGGGAGGAGGTGGCTACACCTTC. Protein sequence: CASSLEQGGGGYTF. The variable domain in full, with the rest retrieved from reference TRBV7-6 and TRBJ1-2, is GAGVSQSPRYKVTKRGQDVALRCDPISGHVSLYWYRQALGQGPEFLTYFNYEAQQDKSGLPNDRFSAERPEGSISTLTIQRTEQRDSAMYRCASSLEQGGGGYTFGSGTRLTVV.

This chain connects TRBV28 to TRBJ2-7; TRBD2 agrees at 8 bases. Germline CDR1 and CDR2: MDHEN and SYDVKM. The V and J ends lost 3 bases and 1 base, in that order; junction bases with no gene match: 2. The CDR3 contains 14 residues. This CDR3 is CASSFGGDSYEQYF. Here the CDR3 DNA reads TGTGCCAGCAGTTTCGGGGGGGATTCCTACGAGCAGTACTTC.

A few counts support this clonotype. CDR3 bases: TGCAGTGCGAGCCGGGCGGGCTGGAAGCGGGAGGCGTACAATGAGCAGTTCTTC. Residues: CSASRAGWKREAYNEQFF. The chain recombines TRBV20-1 with TRBJ2-1, with 9 bases that match TRBD2. The V gene's germline CDR1 is DFQATT and CDR2 SNEGSKA (reference sequence). J gave up 4 bases and V 6 bases, and 19 bases lay outside the gene matches. The CDR3 has 18 amino acids.

This clonotype occurred a few times. The chain recombines TRBV10-1 with TRBJ2-1; no firm D call. The germline V gene encodes CDR1 WNHNN and CDR2 SYGVQD (reference sequence). Trimming left V 5 bases short and J 1 base short, with 9 bases between. The CDR3 is 14 amino acids. Written as DNA, the CDR3 is TGCGCCAGCAGTCAACGGATTTCCTACAATGAGCAGTTCTTC. Its translation is CASSQRISYNEQFF.

This clonotype was observed a few times. This chain joins TRBV27 and TRBJ1-6, with D possibly being TRBD1 (5 bases). Germline V gene data show CDR1 as MNHEY and CDR2 as SMNVEV (reference sequence). V was shortened by 4 bases and J by 10 bases, with 11 bases between the two germline ends. CDR3 length: 13 residues. CDR3 nucleotides: TGTGCCAGCAGTTACGGGGCTAGATCACCCCTCCACTTT. It specifies CASSYGARSPLHF.

Ten or more counts support this clonotype. The V call is TRBV7-2, the J call TRBJ1-3, with a weak D call TRBD1 (6 bases). This CDR3 has 14 amino acids. V lost 4 bases and J lost 4, with 11 bases in between. In germline, CDR1 is SGHTA, CDR2 FQGNSA. The CDR3 DNA reads as TGTGCCAGCAGCTCACAGGGCGCAGGAAACACCATATATTTT. It translates to CASSSQGAGNTIYF.

This clonotype was detected a few times. The V gene is TRBV20-1, the J gene TRBJ2-7; D is undetermined. Germline CDR1 reads DFQATT; CDR2 reads SNEGSKA (reference sequence). V was trimmed by 0 bases and J by 4 bases, leaving 10 bases between them. CDR3 length: 13 amino acids. The CDR3 sequence is CSARDVGLYEQYF. The CDR3 nucleotides read TGCAGTGCTAGAGACGTGGGCTTGTACGAGCAGTACTTC.

This clonotype was counted many times. J is TRBJ1-1 and V is TRBV6-1; D is unresolved. CDR3 length: 16 amino acids. Trimming took 4 bases from V and 0 from J, leaving 15 bases between them. The germline gives CDR1 MNHNS, CDR2 SASEGT. The CDR3 loop is CASSARSSPMNTEAFF. The CDR3 DNA is TGTGCCAGCAGTGCCAGATCCTCCCCCATGAACACTGAAGCTTTCTTT.

Only a few counts were recorded for this clonotype. The chain is built from TRBV7-6 and TRBJ2-2; 9 bases agree with TRBD1. The length of the CDR3 is 15 residues. Per the germline V gene, CDR1 is SGHVS and CDR2 is FNYEAQ. Trimming at V came to 6 bases and at J to 7 bases, leaving 9 bases not matched to a gene. Written as DNA, the CDR3 is TGTGCCAGCAGTTACAGGGGGCCAGGGAACGGGGAGCTGTTTTTT. It is translated as CASSYRGPGNGELFF.

This clonotype has at least ten counts. CDR3 bases: TGCAGTGCTGATGGGGCGAAGGAAAAACTGTTTTTT. Its translation: CSADGAKEKLFF. The rearrangement links TRBV20-1 to TRBJ1-4, with D maybe TRBD1 (5 bases). Between the trimmed V and J ends, which lost 5 bases and 8 bases, there was a span of 12 bases. The V gene's germline CDR1 is DFQATT and CDR2 SNEGSKA (reference sequence). The CDR3 has 12 amino acids.

This clonotype was seen more than once but under ten times. V and J are TRBV15 and TRBJ2-7; 8 bases match TRBD2. The CDR3 runs to 15 residues. Germline CDR1 is LNHNV and CDR2 is YYDKDF (reference sequence). V lost 4 bases, J lost 6 bases, and 11 bases stayed unmatched. The CDR3 nucleotides read TGTGCCACCAGCATCTACCCGACGGGGGGGGGCGAGCAGTACTTC. This codes for CATSIYPTGGGEQYF.

This clonotype came up many times. The chain carries TRBV18 and TRBJ1-6; D is ambiguous. Germline V gives CDR1 KGHSH, CDR2 LQKENI. There are 15 residues in the CDR3. Trimming left V 0 bases short and J 7 bases short, with 10 bases between. The CDR3 DNA reads TGTGCCAGCTCACCACCTGACGGTGCCAATTCACCCCTCCACTTT. Translating gives CASSPPDGANSPLHF.

In this sample, this clonotype turned up many times. The J gene is TRBJ1-1, the V gene TRBV29-1; D perhaps matches TRBD1 (6 bases). CDR3 size: 13 residues. Germline CDR1 SQVTM, CDR2 ANQGSEA. The V gene lost 3 bases and the J gene lost 0 bases, with 8 bases spanning the gap. CDR3 amino acids: CSVEAGVNTEAFF. The CDR3 DNA sequence: TGCAGCGTTGAGGCAGGGGTGAACACTGAAGCTTTCTTT. The whole variable domain, remainder taken from reference TRBV29-1 and TRBJ1-1, is SAVISQKPSRDICQRGTSLTIQCQVDSQVTMMFWYRQQPGQSLTLIATANQGSEATYESGFVIDKFPISRPNLTFSTLTVSNMSPEDSSIYLCSVEAGVNTEAFFGQGTRLTVV.

This rearrangement joins TRBV5-1 to TRBJ1-2, with unresolved D. The CDR3 loop spans 14 amino acids. Trimming removed 5 bases at V and 2 bases at J, with 13 bases between. Germline V gives CDR1 SGHRS, CDR2 YFSETQ. The CDR3 nucleotides read TGCGCCAGCAGGGCTGGTGCCACCAACTATGGCTACACCTTC. Amino acid sequence: CASRAGATNYGYTF.

The table lists this clonotype with many counts. The V gene is TRBV20-1, the J gene TRBJ2-3; D might be TRBD2 (6 bases). The CDR3 runs to 14 residues. V dropped 6 bases and J dropped 2 bases, with 15 bases sitting between them. Germline CDR1 and CDR2: DFQATT and SNEGSKA (reference sequence). The CDR3 region has the DNA TGCAGTGCCAAGAGCAGGACTAACACAGATACGCAGTATTTT. Its protein is CSAKSRTNTDTQYF.

In its sample, this clonotype was seen many times. The V call is TRBV5-5, the J call TRBJ2-1; 9 nucleotides line up with TRBD1. After removal of 4 bases from V and 9 bases from J, the junction contained 11 bases not matched to a gene. The V gene's germline CDR1 is SGHKS and CDR2 YYEKEE (reference sequence). The CDR3 loop spans 15 amino acids. CDR3 in DNA: TGTGCCAGCAGCGTGAACAGGGGGCAACGCGGTGAGCAGTTCTTC. This encodes CASSVNRGQRGEQFF.

This clonotype has only a few counts. The chain uses TRBV7-6 and TRBJ2-1, with D tentatively TRBD2 (6 bases). The CDR3 is 19 residues long. From germline, CDR1 is SGHVS and CDR2 FNYEAQ. V dropped 5 bases and J dropped 4 bases, with 27 bases sitting between them. In nucleotides, the CDR3 is TGTGCCAGCAGCCCCCCCCCCGGTTGGTCCGGGGGTGTATACAATGAGCAGTTCTTC. It yields the protein CASSPPPGWSGGVYNEQFF.

V is TRBV11-2 and J is TRBJ2-5; D possibly matches TRBD1 or TRBD2 (7 bases each). Germline V gives CDR1 SGHAT, CDR2 FQNNGV. The CDR3 covers 15 residues. The V end was cut by 2 bases, the J end by 5 bases, with 15 bases between. CDR3 sequence reads: CASSLLQGGRETQYF. CDR3 nucleotides: TGTGCCAGCAGCTTATTGCAGGGGGGGCGGGAGACCCAGTACTTC.

In this sample, this clonotype turned up many times. J is TRBJ2-7 and V is TRBV11-2; 7 nucleotides align to TRBD1. Germline CDR1 and CDR2: SGHAT and FQNNGV. The CDR3 loop spans 14 amino acids. After removal of 0 bases from V and 5 bases from J, the junction contained 4 bases not matched to a gene. DNA for the CDR3: TGTGCCAGCAGCTTAGAATACAGGGGTCACGAGCAGTACTTC. Protein: CASSLEYRGHEQYF.

Many counts were recorded for this clonotype. The chain uses TRBV10-3 and TRBJ1-2; 7 positions match TRBD1. Germline V CDR1 and CDR2: ENHRY, SYGVKD. Trimming took 3 bases from V and 5 from J; bases not matched to a gene: 6. The CDR3 is 14 amino acids. In DNA, the CDR3 is TGTGCCATCAGTGAAGGGGGCGGATCGTATGGCTACACCTTC. Translation gives CAISEGGGSYGYTF.

The genes are TRBV5-6 and TRBJ2-2; 8 positions match TRBD1. Losses at the gene ends were 4 bases for V and 4 bases for J; bases not matched to a gene: 3. The CDR3 sequence is 14 residues long. The V gene's germline CDR1 is SGHDT and CDR2 YYEEEE. CDR3 in amino acids: CASSATGVTGELFF. The CDR3, as DNA: TGTGCCAGCAGCGCGACAGGGGTCACCGGGGAGCTGTTTTTT.

V and J are TRBV18 and TRBJ1-3, with D possibly TRBD1 on 6 matching bases. This CDR3 is 15 amino acids long. Germline lookup yields CDR1 KGHSH and CDR2 LQKENI. V gave up 0 bases and J gave up 3 bases, with 9 bases separating them. The CDR3 DNA sequence: TGTGCCAGCTCACCACCGGGGGCGGATGGAAACACCATATATTTT. Translated: CASSPPGADGNTIYF.

This clonotype appeared many times. The chain couples TRBV5-1 to TRBJ2-1; D unresolved. Germline CDR1 SGHRS, CDR2 YFSETQ. Trimming took 0 bases from V and 9 from J, leaving 10 bases between them. CDR3 length: 13 amino acids. CDR3 DNA: TGCGCCAGCAGCTTGGTGGTGGGGATTGAGCAGTTCTTC. Protein: CASSLVVGIEQFF.

This clonotype has ten or more counts. The chain joins TRBV20-1 to TRBJ2-7; 8 bases match TRBD2. Germline lookup yields CDR1 DFQATT and CDR2 SNEGSKA (reference sequence). The CDR3 length is 13 residues. V trimming: 3 bases; J trimming: 3 bases; junction bases outside the gene matches: 4. The CDR3 is CSASGRGGYEQYF. Here the CDR3 DNA reads TGCAGTGCTAGCGGGAGGGGCGGCTACGAGCAGTACTTC.

The V and J genes are TRBV30 and TRBJ1-2; D gene uncertain. Germline lookup yields CDR1 GTSNPN and CDR2 SVGIG (reference sequence). V was pared by 1 base and J by 5 bases, with 11 bases between. The CDR3 length is 13 residues. DNA for the CDR3: TGTGCCTGGAGTGGTGGCAGTGTTTATGGCTACACCTTC. Protein product: CAWSGGSVYGYTF.

At least ten counts were recorded for this clonotype. V gene TRBV7-2 combines with J gene TRBJ2-7; 10 bases line up with TRBD2. The CDR3 has 16 amino acids. The germline CDR1 and CDR2 sequences are SGHTA and FQGNSA. The junction had 5 bases not matched to a gene; V was cut back by 0 bases and J by 3 bases. The CDR3 DNA follows: TGTGCCAGCAGCTTAGCTCGGACTAGCGGCAACTACGAGCAGTACTTC. It translates to CASSLARTSGNYEQYF. The whole variable domain, filled in from reference TRBV7-2 and TRBJ2-7, reads GAGVSQSPSNKVTEKGKDVELRCDPISGHTALYWYRQSLGQGLEFLIYFQGNSAPDKSGLPSDRFSAERTGGSVSTLTIQRTQQEDSAVYLCASSLARTSGNYEQYFGPGTRLTVT.